Following are 27 T cell receptor beta chains from one sample sequenced in a study of tumor and adjacent non-tumor tissue in lung cancer. Three rounds of nested PCR, following a modified ARM-PCR protocol, produced the TCRbeta library. TCRdb re-derived calls from the multiplex PCR reads in MiXCR, one entry per CDR3 protein. Here the sample spans some 80,000 distinct CDR3 sequences, more than 65% being singletons. The template was RNA from unsorted bulk tissue. Distant lung tissue was collected more than 3 cm away from the tumor edge. The sequenced sample consisted of distant non-tumor lung tissue. The receptors stem from a woman aged 45-65 years with non-small cell lung cancer.

Regarding this clonotype: Germline and junction disagree at one end, which may indicate a read error. The V and J genes are TRBV11-2 and TRBJ1-2; TRBD1 aligns across 9 bases. CDR1 and CDR2 (germline): SGHAT, FQNNGV. The CDR3 totals 16 residues. The CDR3 bases are TGTACCAGCAGCTTAGAAACAGGGGGCCGAGGATATGGCTACAATTTC. This translates into CTSSLETGGRGYGYNF. The full variable domain, with the rest looked up from reference TRBV11-2 and TRBJ1-2, is EAGVAQSPRYKIIEKRQSVAFWCNPISGHATLYWYQQILGQGPKLLIQFQNNGVVDDSQLPKDRFSAERLKGVDSTLKIQPAKLEDSAVYLCTSSLETGGRGYGYNFGSGTRLTVV.

Of note for this clonotype: The CDR3 end shows no conserved phenylalanine or tryptophan, and so a read error is likely. The limits of the CDR3 on the DNA are not certain, so only TCRdb's listed CDR3 is given. The chain carries TRBV29-1 and TRBJ2-7. The CDR3 is 11 residues long, counting both termini. In germline, CDR1 is SQVTM, CDR2 ANQGSEA. CDR3 sequence reads: CSVVKGSEQYI.

On this clonotype: A junction boundary mismatches the germline segment, possibly from a read error. The chain links TRBV6-1 to TRBJ2-7; 9 bases fit TRBD2. Germline-derived CDR1 and CDR2 are MNHNS and SASEGT. This CDR3 region has 15 residues. The CDR3 region is CASSAPASGIYGQYF. The CDR3 DNA reads TGTGCCAGCAGTGCCCCGGCTAGCGGGATTTACGGGCAGTACTTC.

On this clonotype itself: One end of the junction is discordant with germline, which a read error may explain. The chain uses TRBV6-5 and TRBJ2-7; no reliable D call. Germline CDR1 is MNHEY and CDR2 is SVGAGI. There are 13 residues in the CDR3. The CDR3 protein is CANQDGSSHEQYF. The CDR3 DNA is TGTGCCAACCAGGACGGTAGCTCCCACGAGCAGTACTTC.

The gene calls are TRBV19 and TRBJ2-1; weak D call: TRBD1 (5 bases). Between the trimmed V and J ends, which lost 7 bases and 5 bases, there was a span of 15 bases. This CDR3 contains 14 residues. CDR1 and CDR2 from the germline V gene are LNHDA and SQIVND (reference sequence). This chain's CDR3 is CASNIQGRHNEQFF. The CDR3 bases are TGTGCCAGTAATATCCAGGGCAGGCACAATGAGCAGTTCTTC.

With respect to this clonotype: At one end the junction does not follow the germline gene, possibly because of a read error. This rearrangement joins TRBV4-1 to TRBJ2-7, with D uncertain. This CDR3 spans 18 amino acids. CDR1 is MGHRA and CDR2 is YSYEKL in the germline V gene. The CDR3 coding sequence is TGCGCCAACAGCCAAGAATCCCCATTGGTAGCAGGAGTTAACGAGCAGTACTTC. This codes for CANSQESPLVAGVNEQYF.

This clonotype was observed once. At one end, the junction sequence differs from germline, possibly due to a read error. The rearrangement uses TRBV6-5 and TRBJ2-7; D is unresolved. From germline, CDR1 is MNHEY and CDR2 SVGAGI. This CDR3 has 12 amino acids. This chain's CDR3 is CASMAVLTEQYF. The CDR3 nucleotides are TGTGCCAGCATGGCGGTCCTCACCGAGCAGTACTTT.

Comment on this clonotype: The junction departs from germline at one end; a sequencing error may be responsible. This chain links TRBV11-3 with TRBJ2-1, with TRBD2 matching 10 bases. The CDR3 is 16 residues long. Germline CDR1 is SGHNT and CDR2 is YENEEA. For the CDR3, the DNA is TGTGCCAGCAGCGGGCCTAGCGGGAGTACGCACAATGAACAGTTCTTC. The encoded protein is CASSGPSGSTHNEQFF.

A remark on this clonotype: Sequence at one end of the junction differs from germline and may be a read error. The chain is built from TRBV6-5 and TRBJ2-7; D tentatively fits TRBD1 or TRBD2 (6 bases each). Germline V lookup: CDR1 MNHEY, CDR2 SVGAGI. The CDR3 contains 13 residues. Here the CDR3 reads CGSSLRQDYEEYF. Written as DNA, the CDR3 is TGTGGCAGCAGTCTCCGACAGGACTACGAGGAGTACTTC.

Of note for this clonotype: Its ends do not fully match the called genes, so a read error is possible. V gene TRBV6-6 combines with J gene TRBJ2-5; tentative D call: TRBD2 (6 bases). The germline gives CDR1 MNHNY, CDR2 SVGAGI (reference sequence). The CDR3 covers 15 residues. CDR3 residues: CTSSPRDPARETQYF. The CDR3 DNA sequence: TGTACCAGCAGTCCCCGGGACCCAGCTCGGGAGACCCAATACTTC.

Comments on this clonotype: This is likely a read error, given that the CDR3 carries no conserved phenylalanine or tryptophan at its end. The V and J genes are TRBV28 and TRBJ1-1; perhaps TRBD1 as D (5 bases). The CDR3 totals 15 residues. V shed 4 bases and J shed 3 bases, with 15 bases lying between them. The germline V gene has CDR1 MDHEN and CDR2 SYDVKM. The CDR3 nucleotides are TGTGCCAGCAGTTCCTCTTGCGGCAGGGACACTGAAGCTTTCTCT. Protein product: CASSSSCGRDTEAFS.

Turning to this clonotype: Germline and junction disagree at one end, which may indicate a read error. The chain is built from TRBV2 and TRBJ2-2; 7 bases map to TRBD2. Germline CDR1 reads SNHLY; CDR2 reads FYNNEI. CDR3 size: 14 residues. CDR3 nucleotides: TGTGTCAGCGACGCGGGAGCTCGGACCGGGGAGCTGTTTTTT. This sequence encodes CVSDAGARTGELFF. Complete variable domain (other parts from reference TRBV2 and TRBJ2-2): EPEVTQTPSHQVTQMGQEVILRCVPISNHLYFYWYRQILGQKVEFLVSFYNNEISEKSEIFDDQFSVERPDGSNFTLKIRSTKLEDSAMYFCVSDAGARTGELFFGEGSRLTVL.

On this clonotype: The conserved final phenylalanine or tryptophan is absent from the CDR3, which likely points to a read error. J is TRBJ2-1 and V is TRBV20-1, with D hard to call. The CDR3 contains 13 residues. V was pared by 3 bases and J by 9 bases, with 15 bases between. Per germline, CDR1 DFQATT and CDR2 SNEGSKA (reference sequence). Here the CDR3 reads CSASGVMIVEQFL. For the CDR3, the DNA is TGCAGTGCTAGTGGGGTTATGATAGTTGAGCAGTTCCTC.

In its sample, this clonotype was seen a few times. The missing conserved phenylalanine or tryptophan at the end of this CDR3 makes a read error likely. The chain employs TRBV4-1 and TRBJ2-1, with unresolved D. The germline gives CDR1 MGHRA, CDR2 YSYEKL. The CDR3 sequence is 16 residues long. The CDR3 loop reads CASSQGHLVTYNEQFL. The CDR3 DNA sequence: TGCGCCAGCAGCCAAGGACACCTTGTGACCTATAATGAGCAGTTCCTC.

This sequence joins TRBV6-6 and TRBJ2-5; D is perhaps TRBD1 (6 bases). The CDR3 is 17 residues long. V was shortened by 0 bases and J by 1 base, with 15 bases between the two germline ends. Germline V gene sequence: CDR1 MNHNY, CDR2 SVGAGI (reference sequence). CDR3 sequence reads: CASSYSLSRGGQETQYF. The CDR3 coding sequence is TGTGCCAGCAGTTACTCGCTTTCAAGAGGGGGCCAAGAGACCCAGTACTTC.

Of note for this clonotype: It is unclear where the CDR3 begins or ends on the DNA, so no DNA is shown, and the CDR3 is as TCRdb lists it. The chain is built from TRBV29-1 and TRBJ2-1; the table's D gene call, TRBD1, was not cross checked with the DNA. Germline values: CDR1 SQVTM, CDR2 ANQGSEA. The CDR3 contains 13 residues when both ends are counted. The CDR3 sequence: CSVAQGADNEHFF.

By share, this clonotype counts as medium-sized. The V call is TRBV6-2 or TRBV6-3, the J call TRBJ2-2; 7 bases align to TRBD1. Germline assignment: CDR1 MNHEY and CDR2 SVGEGT. The CDR3 runs 15 residues. The V and J ends lost 5 bases and 4 bases, in that order; junction bases with no gene match: 7. In nucleotides, the CDR3 is TGTGCCAGCAGTCGACAGGGAACCGTCACCGGGGAGCTGTTTTTT. Translated: CASSRQGTVTGELFF.

About this clonotype: The conserved phenylalanine or tryptophan is not found at the CDR3 terminus, so this likely reflects a read error. V is TRBV18 and J is TRBJ2-1, with D perhaps matching TRBD2 (6 bases). The germline gives CDR1 KGHSH, CDR2 LQKENI. This CDR3 comprises 16 residues. The CDR3 DNA follows: TGTGTCAGCTCACCGACTACTAGCTGGAATATCGATGAGCAGTTCTTA. As protein: CVSSPTTSWNIDEQFL.

This clonotype was recorded once. The gene calls are TRBV10-1 and TRBJ2-7, with 7 nucleotides matching TRBD2. The J call may be wrong; the DNA end is better matched by TRBJ2-1. CDR3 length equals 16 residues. The V gene's germline CDR1 is WNHNN and CDR2 SYGVQD (reference sequence). In nucleotides, the CDR3 is TGCGCCAGCAGTGAGTCGACGGGGGGTGTGGTCTACGAGCAGTTCTTC. It encodes CASSESTGGVVYEQFF.

V usage is TRBV20-1 and J usage is TRBJ2-2; 12 bases align to TRBD2. The V gene end was trimmed by 5 bases and the J gene end by 7 bases; junction bases not matched to a gene: 11. The CDR3 consists of 16 residues. Germline CDR1 is DFQATT and CDR2 is SNEGSKA (reference sequence). This CDR3 reads CSAPNRLAGAFGELFF. The CDR3 bases are TGCAGTGCTCCAAACCGACTAGCGGGAGCGTTCGGGGAGCTGTTTTTT.

The chain is built from TRBV12-3 or TRBV12-4 and TRBJ2-7, with 7 positions matching TRBD1. The CDR3 is 13 residues long. Unmatched junction bases numbered 12, after V lost 7 bases and J lost 9 bases. Here the CDR3 reads CASTRDSLRAQYF. Written as DNA, the CDR3 is TGTGCCAGCACCCGGGACAGCCTACGCGCGCAGTACTTC.

The chain employs TRBV9 and TRBJ2-7, with a possible D match to TRBD1 (6 bases). The CDR3 has 14 residues. Between the trimmed V and J ends, which lost 6 bases and 3 bases, there was a span of 16 bases. The V gene's germline CDR1 is SGDLS and CDR2 YYNGEE. The CDR3 DNA reads TGTGCCAGCACCACGTCACAGGGCATCTACGAGCAGTACTTC. Translation: CASTTSQGIYEQYF.

Concerning this clonotype itself: Mismatch with germline at one junction end may stem from a read error. The rearrangement joins TRBV5-1 to TRBJ2-2, with 10 bases that match TRBD1. The germline gives CDR1 SGHRS, CDR2 YFSETQ. The CDR3 spans 16 residues. Here the CDR3 reads CASNLTGGSATGELFF. CDR3 coding DNA: TGCGCCAGCAACTTGACAGGGGGCTCGGCCACCGGGGAGCTGTTTTTT. Full variable domain (missing parts from reference TRBV5-1 and TRBJ2-2): KAGVTQTPRYLIKTRGQQVTLSCSPISGHRSVSWYQQTPGQGLQFLFEYFSETQRNKGNFPGRFSGRQFSNSRSEMNVSTLELGDSALYLCASNLTGGSATGELFFGEGSRLTVL.

In regard to this clonotype: One end of the junction does not line up with germline, which may come from a read error. The gene calls are TRBV29-1 and TRBJ1-1; 7 nucleotides align to TRBD1. The germline gives CDR1 SQVTM, CDR2 ANQGSEA. CDR3 size: 16 residues. The CDR3 coding sequence is TGCAGCGTTAAAAGGGACCCGGGACAGACGAACACTGAAGCTTTCTTC. Encoded protein: CSVKRDPGQTNTEAFF.

J is TRBJ2-5 and V is TRBV10-3; 8 bases are shared with TRBD1. Germline CDR1 and CDR2: ENHRY and SYGVKD. This CDR3 contains 16 residues. Trimming at V came to 2 bases and at J to 5 bases, leaving 10 bases not matched to a gene. The CDR3 sequence: CAISEPPGQEHETQYF. The CDR3 nucleotides are TGTGCCATCAGTGAGCCTCCGGGACAGGAGCACGAGACCCAGTACTTC.

Worth noting for this clonotype: The CDR3 end shows no conserved phenylalanine or tryptophan, and so a read error is likely. The CDR3 region is CSVGDLLQGDHGYTI. For the CDR3, the DNA is TGCAGCGTTGGGGATCTTTTACAGGGGGACCATGGCTACACCATC. The chain links TRBV29-1 to TRBJ1-2, with TRBD1 matching 8 bases. V shed 4 bases, J shed 6 bases, and the junction held 13 bases outside the gene matches. The CDR3 has 15 amino acids. CDR1 is SQVTM, CDR2 ANQGSEA, per germline.

On this clonotype itself: The conserved phenylalanine or tryptophan normally closing the CDR3 is absent here, so this likely arose from a read error. This chain links TRBV10-3 with TRBJ2-7; 9 bases match TRBD1. Germline V lookup: CDR1 ENHRY, CDR2 SYGVKD. This CDR3 region has 13 residues. Written as DNA, the CDR3 is TGCGCCTCTCGGGACAGGGACTCCTACGAGCAGTACTCC. Its translation is CASRDRDSYEQYS.